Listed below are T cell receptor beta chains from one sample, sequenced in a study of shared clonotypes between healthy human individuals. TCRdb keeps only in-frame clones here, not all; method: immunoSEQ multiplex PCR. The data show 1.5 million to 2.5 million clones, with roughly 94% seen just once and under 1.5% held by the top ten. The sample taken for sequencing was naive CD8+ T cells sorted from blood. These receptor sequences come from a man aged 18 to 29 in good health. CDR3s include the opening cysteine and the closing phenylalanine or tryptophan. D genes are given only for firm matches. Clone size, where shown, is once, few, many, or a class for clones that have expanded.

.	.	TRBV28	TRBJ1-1	TGTGCCAGCAGTTCCCCACTCCAAGGAGGGGAAACTGAAGCTTTCTTT	CASSSPLQGGETEAFF
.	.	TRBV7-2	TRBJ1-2	TGTGCCAGCAGCCTCCGGGACGGAGCCTGGGTGGGGTATGGCTACACCTTC	CASSLRDGAWVGYGYTF
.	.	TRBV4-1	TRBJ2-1	TGCGCCAGCAGCCAAGTCATGGGTCTTCAACAGTTCTTC	CASSQVMGLQQFF
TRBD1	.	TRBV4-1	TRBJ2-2	TGCGCCAGCAGCCAAGGGACAGGGTGGAACACCGGGGAGCTGTTTTTT	CASSQGTGWNTGELFF
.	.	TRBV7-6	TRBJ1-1	TGTGCCAGCTCGCCAGGGACGAACACTGAAGCTTTCTTT	CASSPGTNTEAFF
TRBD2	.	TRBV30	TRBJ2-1	TGTGCCTGGAATAGCGGGGGGGCCAGTGAGCAGTTCTTC	CAWNSGGASEQFF
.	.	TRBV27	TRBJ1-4	TGTGCCAGCAGAGGGGCAACTAATGAAAAACTGTTTTTT	CASRGATNEKLFF
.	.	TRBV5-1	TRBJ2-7	TGCGCCAGCAGCCCCTGGGGGGGGGACACCTACGAGCAGTACTTC	CASSPWGGDTYEQYF
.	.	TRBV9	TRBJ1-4	TGTGCCAGCAGCGTCGGGGGCCAGTATGAAAAACTGTTTTTT	CASSVGGQYEKLFF
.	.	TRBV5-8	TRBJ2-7	TGTGCCAGCAGCTTGGCCGGCTCCCCGTCCTACGAGCAGTACTTC	CASSLAGSPSYEQYF
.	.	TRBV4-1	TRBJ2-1	TGCGCCAGCAGCCAAAGCCAGAGGAATGAGCAGTTCTTC	CASSQSQRNEQFF
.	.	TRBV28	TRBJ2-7	TGTGCCAGCAGGATTGGGTTCGGCTACGAGCAGTACTTC	CASRIGFGYEQYF
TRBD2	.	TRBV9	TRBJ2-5	TGTGCCAGCAGCGTATATGGCGGGGGAGGAGAGACCCAGTACTTC	CASSVYGGGGETQYF
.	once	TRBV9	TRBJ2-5	TGTGCCAGCAGCGTAGGTCTAGTAGCATTAGAGACCCAGTACTTC	CASSVGLVALETQYF
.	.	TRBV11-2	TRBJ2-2	TGTGCCAGCAGCTTACTGGCGGGGGCTGACGGGGAGCTGTTTTTT	CASSLLAGADGELFF
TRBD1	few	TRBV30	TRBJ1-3	TGTGCCTGGGGCCAGGGGGTAGGAAACACCATATATTTT	CAWGQGVGNTIYF
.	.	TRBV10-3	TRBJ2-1	TGTGCCATCAGTGACCCCCCCTCGGCAGCAAATGAGCAGTTCTTC	CAISDPPSAANEQFF
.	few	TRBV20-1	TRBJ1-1	TGCAGTGCTAGAGGTGACACTGAAGCTTTCTTT	CSARGDTEAFF
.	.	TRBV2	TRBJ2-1	TGTGCCAGCAGTGACTCGAGCTCCTACAATGAGCAGTTCTTC	CASSDSSSYNEQFF
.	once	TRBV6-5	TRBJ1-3	TGTGCCAGCAGTTTGGCGGGGGACCCGGGGTGGACCATATATTTT	CASSLAGDPGWTIYF
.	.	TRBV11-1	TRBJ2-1	TGTGCCAGCAGCTTAGTTTTGAGGCCTGAGCAGTTCTTC	CASSLVLRPEQFF
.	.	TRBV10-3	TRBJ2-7	TGTGCCATCAGTGAGTTGGCGGACGAGCAGTACTTC	CAISELADEQYF
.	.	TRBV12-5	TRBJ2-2	TGTGCTAGTGGCCTCTGGACAGGGGAGCTGTTTTTT	CASGLWTGELFF
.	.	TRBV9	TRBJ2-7	TGTGCCAGCAGCGTAGGGGTAAAGGGAGACGAGCAGTACTTC	CASSVGVKGDEQYF
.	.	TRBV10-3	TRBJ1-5	TGTGCCATCGGTACGGATCCGAATAGCAATCAGCCCCAGCATTTT	CAIGTDPNSNQPQHF
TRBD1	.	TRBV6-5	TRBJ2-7	TGTGCCAGCAGTCTTCGGGACAGTCGATTTTACGAGCAGTACTTC	CASSLRDSRFYEQYF
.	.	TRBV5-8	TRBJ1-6	TGTGCCAGCAGCCTGGGCCCAGTGAGCTCCTATAATTCACCCCTCCACTTT	CASSLGPVSSYNSPLHF
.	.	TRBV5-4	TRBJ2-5	TGTGCCAGCAGCTACCCTGGGGAGCAAGAGACCCAGTACTTC	CASSYPGEQETQYF
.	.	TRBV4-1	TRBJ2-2	TGCGCCAGCAGCCAAGAGCCGGGACTTACCACCGGGGAGCTGTTTTTT	CASSQEPGLTTGELFF
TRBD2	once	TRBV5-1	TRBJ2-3	TGCGCCAGCAGCTGGATTAGCGGGGGGAACACAGATACGCAGTATTTT	CASSWISGGNTDTQYF
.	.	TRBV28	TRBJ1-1	TGTGCCAGCAGTTTCAGGGCGGTGGGCACTGAAGCTTTCTTT	CASSFRAVGTEAFF
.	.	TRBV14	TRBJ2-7	TGTGCCAGCAGCCAAGCCGGGAGCTCCTACGAGCAGTACTTC	CASSQAGSSYEQYF
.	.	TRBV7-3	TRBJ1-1	TGTGCCAGCAGCTTGACCGGGACGGGGAACACTGAAGCTTTCTTT	CASSLTGTGNTEAFF
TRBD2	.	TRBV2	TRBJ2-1	TGTGCCAGCAGTGGCCCCGGGGCTAGCGGATCTTACAATGAGCAGTTCTTC	CASSGPGASGSYNEQFF
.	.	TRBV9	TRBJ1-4	TGTGCCAGCAGCGAGGGAGGAGGGGAAAAACTGTTTTTT	CASSEGGGEKLFF
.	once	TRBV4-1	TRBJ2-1	TGCGCCAGCAGCCAAGAAAGGGGAAGGGGCAATGAGCAGTTCTTC	CASSQERGRGNEQFF
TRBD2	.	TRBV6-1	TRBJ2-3	TGTGCCAGTTGCGGGGGTTACACAGATACGCAGTATTTT	CASCGGYTDTQYF
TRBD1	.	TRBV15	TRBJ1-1	TGTGCCACCAGCAGAGGGACAGGGCTGACTGAAGCTTTCTTT	CATSRGTGLTEAFF
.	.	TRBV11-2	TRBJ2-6	TGTGCCAGCAGCTTAGTGGGTACTGGGGCCAACGTCCTGACTTTC	CASSLVGTGANVLTF
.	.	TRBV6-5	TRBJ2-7	TGTGCCAGCAGTGAATCCGGGACCTACGAGCAGTACTTC	CASSESGTYEQYF
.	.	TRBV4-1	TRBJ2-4	TGCGCCAGCAGCCAAGATTTGGGGGGAGGAAACATTCAGTACTTC	CASSQDLGGGNIQYF
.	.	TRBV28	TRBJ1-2	TGTGCCAGCAGTTTATATCGGGCGGATGGCTACACCTTC	CASSLYRADGYTF
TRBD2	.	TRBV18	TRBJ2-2	TGTGCCAGCTCACGACCGGGACTAGATGTCCTCCCCGGGAACACCGGGGAGCTGTTTTTT	CASSRPGLDVLPGNTGELFF
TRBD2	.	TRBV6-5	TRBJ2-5	TGTGCCACCTACTGGGGGGAGGGGGAGACCCAGTACTTC	CATYWGEGETQYF
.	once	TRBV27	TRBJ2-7	TGTGCCAGCAGTATCGACCGTTCCTACGAGCAGTACTTC	CASSIDRSYEQYF
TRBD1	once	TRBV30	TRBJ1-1	TGTGCATTCCAGGGGGCGCGCACTGAAGCTTTCTTT	CAFQGARTEAFF
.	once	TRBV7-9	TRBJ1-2	TGTGCCAGCAGCCGGGAGCAAAACTATGGCTACACCTTC	CASSREQNYGYTF
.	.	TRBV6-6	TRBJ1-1	TGTGCCAGCGGACGATCCCCCGGGAACACTGAAGCTTTCTTT	CASGRSPGNTEAFF
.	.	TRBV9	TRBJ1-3	TGTGCCAGCAGCGTAGAGATAGGGGGAAACACCATATATTTT	CASSVEIGGNTIYF
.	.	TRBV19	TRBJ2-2	TGTGCCAGTAGTATAGGTCCGGGGGACACCGGGGAGCTGTTTTTT	CASSIGPGDTGELFF
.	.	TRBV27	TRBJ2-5	TGTGCCAGCAGTACGTACAATGCGAAGACCCAGTACTTC	CASSTYNAKTQYF
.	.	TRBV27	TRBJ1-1	TGTGCCAGCAGTTTGGTGGGTGGAACTGAAGCTTTCTTT	CASSLVGGTEAFF
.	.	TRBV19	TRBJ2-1	TGTGCCAGTAGTACACTAGCCTACAATGAGCAGTTCTTC	CASSTLAYNEQFF